Listed here is a single T cell receptor (beta chain). A read error may produce the germline difference seen at one junction end. Exclusion followed for patients with uncontrolled infection, other autoimmune disease, pregnancy or lactation. Diagnosis relied on clinical symptoms, serum thyroxine and TRAb, thyroid ultrasound and orbital computed tomography. This sample is drawn from a study of T cells in Graves' hyperthyroidism and ophthalmopathy. The CDR3 covers 15 residues. The germline V gene has CDR1 GTSNPN and CDR2 SVGIG (reference sequence). RNA transcripts were the template for amplifying TCR beta CDR3 regions. During a first-round RT-PCR of the TCR CDR3, the HTBI primer set was used. TCRdb re-called the multiplex PCR reads through MiXCR, storing one row per CDR3 protein. The data hold about 530,000 distinct CDR3 sequences, with roughly 17% observed a single time.

The V call is TRBV30, the J call TRBJ2-1; D might be TRBD1 (5 bases). The material sequenced was blood. This TCR derives from a woman aged 18-30 years with Graves' ophthalmopathy. DNA of the CDR3: TGTGCCTGGGGCAGACAGATCCTTTCCTACAATGAGCAGCTCTTC. This codes for CAWGRQILSYNEQLF.